Shown below are 20 T cell receptor beta chains from a single sample sequenced in a study of cytomegalovirus exposure and HLA in healthy donors. The PCR ran on 60 Vbeta and 13 Jbeta primers. Sequencing used immunoSEQ multiplex PCR; TCRdb keeps in-frame clones, though not all of them. This table holds about 180,000 clones, just over 75% found once. Sequencing used PBMCs. The receptors originated from a man aged 18-30 years in good health and CMV-seronegative.

The rearrangement uses TRBV7-2 and TRBJ2-5; 7 bases map to TRBD2. Judging by the DNA end, TRBJ2-7 fits better; the J call may be wrong. Germline V gene data show CDR1 as SGHTA and CDR2 as FQGNSA. The CDR3 spans 15 residues. The CDR3 DNA follows: TGTGCCAGCAGCTTAAGCGGGGTGCTAACCTACGAGCAGTACTTC. Amino acid sequence: CASSLSGVLTYEQYF.

The genes are TRBV18 and TRBJ2-3; TRBD2 matches 11 bases. Per germline, CDR1 KGHSH and CDR2 LQKENI. V shed 1 base, J shed 4 bases, and the junction held 1 base outside the gene matches. The CDR3 runs to 15 residues. Here the CDR3 reads CASSPLAGGPDTQYF. The CDR3 DNA reads TGTGCCAGCTCACCACTAGCGGGAGGGCCAGATACGCAGTATTTT.

This chain connects TRBV18 to TRBJ1-1, with TRBD1 identical over 7 bases. Germline V lookup: CDR1 KGHSH, CDR2 LQKENI. The CDR3 length is 14 residues. The ends lost 7 bases at V and 2 bases at J; junction bases unmatched: 7. The CDR3 spells CASFTRDRNTEAFF. The CDR3 DNA reads as TGTGCCAGCTTCACCAGGGACAGAAACACTGAAGCTTTCTTT. The full variable domain, rest sourced from reference TRBV18 and TRBJ1-1, is NAGVMQNPRHLVRRRGQEARLRCSPMKGHSHVYWYRQLPEEGLKFMVYLQKENIIDESGMPKERFSAEFPKEGPSILRIQQVVRGDSAAYFCASFTRDRNTEAFFGQGTRLTVV.

The genes are TRBV28 and TRBJ2-2; no clear D. V was shortened by 5 bases and J by 2 bases, with 12 bases between the two germline ends. Germline V CDR1 and CDR2: MDHEN, SYDVKM. This CDR3 has 15 amino acids. The CDR3 sequence is CASSRSRINTGELFF. The CDR3 bases are TGTGCCAGCAGTCGTTCGAGGATTAACACCGGGGAGCTGTTTTTT.

This chain uses TRBV7-3 with TRBJ1-3; D is unclear. The germline V gene has CDR1 SGHTA and CDR2 FQGTGA. The CDR3 extends over 13 amino acids. Trimming removed 6 bases from V and 4 bases from J, with 10 bases in between. CDR3 in DNA: TGTGCCAGCAGTACATCAGTAGGAAACACCATATATTTT. Its translation: CASSTSVGNTIYF.

This clone has a single count. Other nucleotide sequences in the sample specify the same CDR3. The chain has TRBV6-5 and TRBJ1-2; maybe TRBD1 (5 bases). The CDR3 totals 16 residues. CDR1 is MNHEY, CDR2 SVGAGI, per germline. The ends were cut back, 1 base at V and 0 bases at J, with 12 bases in the middle. CDR3: CASSYLPGPANYGYTF. The CDR3 DNA reads TGTGCCAGCAGTTACTTGCCAGGGCCAGCTAACTATGGCTACACCTTC.

The gene calls are TRBV4-1 and TRBJ2-1, with TRBD2 identical over 10 bases. CDR1 and CDR2 (germline): MGHRA, YSYEKL. Germline trimming cut 2 bases from V and 5 bases from J; bases unmatched to any gene: 6. CDR3 size: 16 residues. CDR3 sequence: CASSQYVGLADNEQFF. In nucleotides, the CDR3 is TGCGCCAGCAGCCAATATGTAGGACTAGCGGACAATGAGCAGTTCTTC.

V gene TRBV27 combines with J gene TRBJ2-2; D is perhaps TRBD1 (5 bases). Germline CDR1 is MNHEY and CDR2 is SMNVEV (reference sequence). The V end was cut by 6 bases, the J end by 6 bases, with 11 bases between. The CDR3 covers 13 residues. CDR3: CASSFTGAGELFF. In nucleotides, the CDR3 is TGTGCCAGCAGCTTTACAGGCGCCGGGGAGCTGTTTTTT.

The rearrangement joins TRBV25-1 to TRBJ1-4; D perhaps matches TRBD1 (6 bases). The length of the CDR3 is 15 residues. The germline gives CDR1 MGHDK, CDR2 SYGVNS. V was pared by 1 base and J by 10 bases, with 16 bases between. The CDR3 spells CASSESAQGYGKLFF. In nucleotides, the CDR3 is TGTGCCAGCAGTGAATCCGCTCAGGGGTACGGAAAACTGTTTTTT.

The DNA for the CDR3 is TGTGCCAGCAGCGTAGTTGGGGCAGGAGATACGCAGTATTTT. It is translated as CASSVVGAGDTQYF. The genes are TRBV9 and TRBJ2-3, with a possible D match to TRBD1 (5 bases). Looked up from germline, CDR1 is SGDLS and CDR2 is YYNGEE. The CDR3 totals 14 residues. V lost 0 bases, J lost 5 bases, and 10 bases lay in between. Drawing the rest from reference TRBV9 and TRBJ2-3, the complete variable domain is DSGVTQTPKHLITATGQRVTLRCSPRSGDLSVYWYQQSLDQGLQFLIQYYNGEERAKGNILERFSAQQFPDLHSELNLSSLELGDSALYFCASSVVGAGDTQYFGPGTRLTVL.

The genes are TRBV19 and TRBJ1-5; maybe TRBD1 (5 bases). There are 13 residues in the CDR3. Trimming took 3 bases from V and 6 from J, leaving 9 bases between them. Germline V gene data show CDR1 as LNHDA and CDR2 as SQIVND (reference sequence). The CDR3 region is CASSMGGAQPQHF. The CDR3, as DNA: TGTGCCAGTAGTATGGGAGGGGCTCAGCCCCAGCATTTT.

V is TRBV27 and J is TRBJ1-5; D not certain. The CDR3 contains 15 residues. The germline CDR1 and CDR2 sequences are MNHEY and SMNVEV (reference sequence). Trimming shortened V by 2 bases and J by 2 bases, and 10 bases separated the two germline ends. The CDR3 loop is CASSLHGEGNQPQHF. In DNA form, the CDR3 reads TGTGCCAGCAGTTTACATGGAGAAGGCAATCAGCCCCAGCATTTT.

This chain connects TRBV16 to TRBJ2-7; 7 positions match TRBD1. Losses at the gene ends were 7 bases for V and 6 bases for J; bases not matched to a gene: 12. The germline V gene has CDR1 KGHSY and CDR2 FQNENV. The CDR3 is 14 amino acids. The CDR3 coding sequence is TGTGCCAGCACCAAGAAGACAGGGCTCGGCGAGCAGTACTTC. Amino acids: CASTKKTGLGEQYF.

The V call is TRBV6-5, the J call TRBJ2-7, with 7 bases fitting TRBD1. The CDR3 runs 15 residues. CDR1 MNHEY and CDR2 SVGAGI come from the germline V gene. The trim removed 0 bases at V and 6 bases at J, leaving 8 bases unmatched. As DNA, the CDR3 is TGTGCCAGCAGTTACTCGCTGACAGGGCCGACCGAGCAGTACTTC. It translates to CASSYSLTGPTEQYF.

This sequence joins TRBV29-1 and TRBJ2-1; D possibly corresponds to TRBD2 (6 bases). The CDR3 extends over 12 amino acids. V lost 5 bases and J lost 4, with 9 bases in between. Germline V gene data show CDR1 as SQVTM and CDR2 as ANQGSEA. The DNA of the CDR3 is TGCAGCGTTAAGGCGGGATACAATGAGCAGTTCTTC. This codes for CSVKAGYNEQFF.

This clone showed up just a few times. The J gene is TRBJ1-5, the V gene TRBV25-1, with a possible D match to TRBD1 (6 bases). Between the trimmed V and J ends, which lost 2 bases and 1 base, there was a span of 12 bases. In germline, CDR1 is MGHDK, CDR2 SYGVNS. This CDR3 comprises 16 residues. CDR3 coding DNA: TGTGCCAGCAGTGAAGCCGGGCAGGGGAGCAATCAGCCCCAGCATTTT. Translating it yields CASSEAGQGSNQPQHF.

This clone showed up just a few times. The CDR3 DNA reads as TGTGCCAGCAGTCGTCGGACTAGCGGCGACCAAGAGACCCAGTACTTC. It yields the protein CASSRRTSGDQETQYF. The V and J genes are TRBV2 and TRBJ2-5, with 10 bases that match TRBD2. J lost 0 bases, V lost 5 bases, and 6 bases had no gene match. This CDR3 is built from 16 residues. The germline CDR1 and CDR2 sequences are SNHLY and FYNNEI. The full variable domain, in which reference TRBV2 and TRBJ2-5 provide the parts outside the CDR3, is EPEVTQTPSHQVTQMGQEVILRCVPISNHLYFYWYRQILGQKVEFLVSFYNNEISEKSEIFDDQFSVERPDGSNFTLKIRSTKLEDSAMYFCASSRRTSGDQETQYFGPGTRLLVL.

The J gene is TRBJ2-5, the V gene TRBV5-6; the match to TRBD2 covers 7 bases. CDR1 SGHDT and CDR2 YYEEEE come from the germline V gene. The CDR3 is made up of 16 amino acids. The J segment lost 2 bases and the V segment lost 2 bases, leaving 9 bases of the junction unmatched. The CDR3: CASSFFAGAEQETQYF. Written as DNA, the CDR3 is TGTGCCAGCAGCTTCTTCGCGGGAGCGGAGCAAGAGACCCAGTACTTC.

With regard to this clone: The sample has other DNA sequences that encode this CDR3 too. The chain links TRBV2 to TRBJ2-7, with 10 nucleotides matching TRBD1. CDR3 length equals 13 residues. The germline gives CDR1 SNHLY, CDR2 FYNNEI. With V trimmed by 10 bases and J by 6 bases, 9 bases remained unmatched. The CDR3 sequence: CATTGQGYGEQYF. As DNA, the CDR3 is TGTGCCACCACGGGACAGGGGTATGGCGAGCAGTACTTC.

The chain links TRBV30 to TRBJ2-3; 8 bases are a match to TRBD2. This CDR3 contains 12 residues. The V and J ends lost 7 bases and 6 bases, in that order; junction bases with no gene match: 6. The germline gives CDR1 GTSNPN, CDR2 SVGIG (reference sequence). The CDR3 DNA follows: TGTGCCTCCTCGGGGGGGGGTGATACGCAGTATTTT. Its translation is CASSGGGDTQYF. Looking up the rest from reference TRBV30 and TRBJ2-3 gives the full variable domain: SQTIHQWPATLVQPVGSPLSLECTVEGTSNPNLYWYRQAAGRGLQLLFYSVGIGQISSEVPQNLSASRPQDRQFILSSKKLLLSDSGFYLCASSGGGDTQYFGPGTRLTVL.